This T cell receptor beta chain was observed in a study of Graves' ophthalmopathy and Graves' hyperthyroidism. This clonotype was observed at least ten times. Its specificity is not known. Amplification from RNA transcripts yielded the TCR beta CDR3 regions. The first-round RT-PCR employed HTBI primers together with the Qiagen OneStep RT-PCR kit. A multiplex PCR was then performed as the second round. Using its own MiXCR run on the multiplex PCR reads, TCRdb lists one record per CDR3 protein. Of a few hundred thousand distinct CDR3 sequences listed, under 20% were seen once; the top ten hold roughly 12%. Findings and limits, study-wide: Also, most clonotypes expanded in the thyroid above 0.001 frequency appeared in blood.

With 3 bases clipped from V and 11 bases from J, the junction kept 11 bases outside the gene matches. Germline V lookup: CDR1 DFQATT, CDR2 SNEGSKA (reference sequence). The CDR3 contains 14 residues. The authors isolated PBMCs from around 10 ml of fresh peripheral blood. Material: peripheral blood. The chain employs TRBV20-1 and TRBJ1-1; 11 positions match TRBD1. The source is an adult man with Graves' ophthalmopathy. The CDR3 region is CSAREGQGAPWAFF. In nucleotides, the CDR3 is TGCAGTGCTAGGGAAGGACAGGGGGCGCCGTGGGCTTTCTTT.